This passage covers 31 T cell receptor beta chains from one sample sequenced in a study of blood T cell repertoires in COVID-19. Clones were read by immunoSEQ multiplex PCR, and TCRdb kept only the in-frame ones, dropping some. In the table there are approximately 190,000 clones, under 85% of which are singletons. Sequences were obtained from peripheral blood. The receptor source for this set is a middle-aged woman with acute or convalescent COVID-19.

This chain uses TRBV5-1 with TRBJ1-1, with D possibly being TRBD1 (5 bases). Germline V gene sequence: CDR1 SGHRS, CDR2 YFSETQ. This CDR3 is 16 amino acids long. Between the trimmed V and J ends, which lost 4 bases and 0 bases, there was a span of 16 bases. In DNA form, the CDR3 reads TGCGCCAGCAGCCCCGGACACTCTAGGATGAACACTGAAGCTTTCTTT. Residues: CASSPGHSRMNTEAFF.

The chain combines TRBV5-6 with TRBJ1-2; TRBD1 might be the D (5 bases). Germline CDR1 and CDR2: SGHDT and YYEEEE. This CDR3 has 14 residues. V lost 4 bases, J lost 5 bases, and 15 bases lay in between. CDR3 in amino acids: CASSPQGPGYGYTF. DNA of the CDR3: TGTGCCAGCAGCCCTCAGGGTCCCGGGTATGGCTACACCTTC.

The chain links TRBV18 to TRBJ1-5; TRBD1 aligns across 11 bases. V was pared by 3 bases and J by 9 bases, with 4 bases of the junction left unmatched. This CDR3 is 14 amino acids long. Per the germline V gene, CDR1 is KGHSH and CDR2 is LQKENI. CDR3 amino acids: CASSPGTGGRPQHF. In DNA, the CDR3 is TGTGCCAGCTCACCTGGGACAGGGGGTCGGCCCCAGCATTTT.

The chain carries TRBV18 and TRBJ2-7; the D is unclear. V was clipped by 6 bases and J by 5 bases, with 14 bases between them. The CDR3 has 13 amino acids. From germline, CDR1 is KGHSH and CDR2 LQKENI. In DNA, the CDR3 is TGTGCCAGCTCGCCAAAACAGTTGGACGAGCAGTACTTC. It encodes CASSPKQLDEQYF.

This chain uses TRBV29-1 with TRBJ2-3; TRBD1 matches at 10 bases. This CDR3 region has 10 residues. Germline V gives CDR1 SQVTM, CDR2 ANQGSEA. V was clipped by 6 bases and J by 14 bases; unmatched bases: 5. The CDR3 region has the DNA TGCAGCGTCATAGGACAGGGGGGGTATTTT. Its protein product is CSVIGQGGYF.

In this sample, this clone turned up a few times. The chain joins TRBV7-6 to TRBJ1-1, with D maybe TRBD1 (5 bases). The length of the CDR3 is 16 residues. V lost 5 bases and J 2 bases, leaving 18 bases between the germline ends. Germline CDR1 is SGHVS and CDR2 is FNYEAQ. As DNA, the CDR3 is TGTGCCAGCAGCCACGAGACGGGGGGGACCAACACTGAAGCTTTCTTT. Translating it yields CASSHETGGTNTEAFF.

Notes on this clone: This CDR3 is also generated by other DNA sequences in the sample. This chain joins TRBV30 and TRBJ1-1, with D hard to call. Germline V lookup: CDR1 GTSNPN, CDR2 SVGIG (reference sequence). V dropped 5 bases and J dropped 1 base, with 8 bases sitting between them. The CDR3 is 12 residues long. CDR3 region: CAWGEGNTEAFF. The DNA of the CDR3 is TGTGCCTGGGGCGAGGGGAACACTGAAGCTTTCTTT.

The rearrangement joins TRBV19 to TRBJ2-2; TRBD1 agrees at 7 bases. The CDR3 length is 17 residues. CDR1 and CDR2 (germline): LNHDA, SQIVND (reference sequence). V dropped 5 bases and J dropped 5; count of bases not matched to a gene: 14. Here the CDR3 DNA reads TGTGCCAGTAGTGCTACCCCACAGGGGATCGTGACCGGGGAGCTGTTTTTT. This gives the protein CASSATPQGIVTGELFF. Combining the CDR3 with reference TRBV19 and TRBJ2-2 gives the whole variable domain DGGITQSPKYLFRKEGQNVTLSCEQNLNHDAMYWYRQDPGQGLRLIYYSQIVNDFQKGDIAEGYSVSREKKESFPLTVTSAQKNPTAFYLCASSATPQGIVTGELFFGEGSRLTVL.

The V call is TRBV18, the J call TRBJ2-2; the D is unclear. V lost 2 bases, J lost 7 bases, and 11 bases lay in between. The CDR3 length is 14 residues. Germline-derived CDR1 and CDR2 are KGHSH and LQKENI. The CDR3 coding sequence is TGTGCCAGCTCACCAACCGTCGGGTTCGGGGAGCTGTTTTTT. This encodes CASSPTVGFGELFF.

Only one count was recorded for this clone. The chain combines TRBV15 with TRBJ2-1, with D perhaps matching TRBD2 (5 bases). The V end was cut by 5 bases, the J end by 7 bases, with 18 bases between. This CDR3 region has 15 residues. The V gene's germline CDR1 is LNHNV and CDR2 YYDKDF (reference sequence). The DNA for the CDR3 is TGTGCCACCAGCCGGGATCTTGCGCCTGGGAATGAGCAGTTCTTC. This gives the protein CATSRDLAPGNEQFF.

CDR3 in amino acids: CSASGPVNTEAFF. In nucleotides, the CDR3 is TGCAGTGCTAGTGGGCCAGTGAACACTGAAGCTTTCTTT. This chain connects TRBV20-1 to TRBJ1-1, with unresolved D. Trimming shortened V by 3 bases and J by 0 bases, and 8 bases separated the two germline ends. The CDR3 length is 13 residues. CDR1 is DFQATT and CDR2 is SNEGSKA in the germline V gene (reference sequence).

This clone was seen a handful of times. J is TRBJ2-1 and V is TRBV29-1, with 7 bases aligning to TRBD2. CDR3 length: 14 residues. Germline values: CDR1 SQVTM, CDR2 ANQGSEA. Losses at the gene ends were 6 bases for V and 4 bases for J; bases not matched to a gene: 9. The CDR3 region has the DNA TGCAGCGTCCCCCTAGCGGAGCTTTACAATGAGCAGTTCTTC. This gives the protein CSVPLAELYNEQFF.

Only a few counts were recorded for this clone. The CDR3 region is CATSRDSRGYNSPLHF. As DNA, the CDR3 is TGTGCCACCAGCAGAGATTCGAGGGGGTATAATTCACCCCTCCACTTT. The chain couples TRBV15 to TRBJ1-6; TRBD1 is a possible D gene (6 bases). With 0 bases removed from V and 4 bases from J, the gap between germline ends came to 10 bases. The CDR3 loop spans 16 amino acids. CDR1 is LNHNV and CDR2 is YYDKDF in the germline V gene (reference sequence).

V usage is TRBV28 and J usage is TRBJ2-3, with D unresolved. From germline, CDR1 is MDHEN and CDR2 SYDVKM. V was pared by 10 bases and J by 2 bases, with 13 bases between. The CDR3 is 13 residues long. CDR3 residues: CATTVWPTDTQYF. CDR3 coding DNA: TGTGCCACCACCGTATGGCCCACAGATACGCAGTATTTT.

The chain links TRBV5-4 to TRBJ2-1, with 8 bases lining up with TRBD2. CDR1 and CDR2 from the germline V gene are SGHNT and YYREEE (reference sequence). CDR3 length: 15 residues. The V and J ends lost 7 bases and 8 bases, in that order; junction bases with no gene match: 14. The CDR3 spells CASGLAGGFRDEQFF. In DNA form, the CDR3 reads TGTGCCAGCGGTTTGGCGGGAGGTTTCCGCGATGAGCAGTTCTTC. The full variable domain, with the rest looked up from reference TRBV5-4 and TRBJ2-1, is ETGVTQSPTHLIKTRGQQVTLRCSSQSGHNTVSWYQQALGQGPQFIFQYYREEENGRGNFPPRFSGLQFPNYSSELNVNALELDDSALYLCASGLAGGFRDEQFFGPGTRLTVL.

CDR3 amino acids: CASSLGQYQPQHF. The CDR3 nucleotides read TGTGCCAGCAGCTTGGGACAGTACCAGCCCCAGCATTTT. The genes are TRBV7-9 and TRBJ1-5; 7 nucleotides align to TRBD1. The CDR3 runs to 13 residues. Trimming took 3 bases from V and 7 from J; bases not matched to a gene: 3. Per the germline V gene, CDR1 is SEHNR and CDR2 is FQNEAQ (reference sequence).

This chain links TRBV5-5 with TRBJ2-5; D is uncertain. Looked up from germline, CDR1 is SGHKS and CDR2 is YYEKEE (reference sequence). Deletions cut 3 bases from V and 4 bases from J, with 4 bases between. The CDR3 runs 11 residues. The CDR3 is CASSSRETQYF. The CDR3 DNA sequence: TGTGCCAGCAGCTCCCGAGAGACCCAGTACTTC.

This chain uses TRBV18 with TRBJ1-4; D is uncertain. This CDR3 is 13 amino acids long. The germline CDR1 and CDR2 sequences are KGHSH and LQKENI. V lost 4 bases to trimming and J lost 5 bases, with 8 bases between them. CDR3 amino acids: CASSRGGNEKLFF. The CDR3 DNA follows: TGTGCCAGCTCACGTGGCGGGAATGAAAAACTGTTTTTT.

The chain links TRBV4-2 to TRBJ2-5; 10 nucleotides agree with TRBD2. V shed 2 bases, J shed 5 bases, and the junction held 5 bases outside the gene matches. Germline CDR1 and CDR2: LGHNA and YNFKEQ. The CDR3 runs to 15 residues. The CDR3 nucleotides read TGTGCCAGCAGCCAAACTAGCGGGGTGGGTGAGACCCAGTACTTC. Residues: CASSQTSGVGETQYF.

This chain uses TRBV7-2 with TRBJ2-2, with 8 nucleotides matching TRBD1. The germline CDR1 and CDR2 sequences are SGHTA and FQGNSA. CDR3 length: 16 residues. V shed 3 bases, J shed 2 bases, and the junction held 5 bases outside the gene matches. CDR3 amino acids: CASSFQGALNTGELFF. Here the CDR3 DNA reads TGTGCCAGCAGCTTTCAGGGGGCACTTAACACCGGGGAGCTGTTTTTT.

This sequence joins TRBV5-1 and TRBJ1-2, with D possibly TRBD1 on 6 matching bases. V lost 0 bases, J lost 2 bases, and 11 bases lay in between. Germline CDR1 SGHRS, CDR2 YFSETQ. This CDR3 region has 15 residues. The CDR3 sequence is CASSLDPGTNYGYTF. In nucleotides, the CDR3 is TGCGCCAGCAGCTTGGATCCGGGGACAAACTATGGCTACACCTTC.

This chain uses TRBV10-3 with TRBJ1-6; TRBD1 aligns across 10 bases. J lost 9 bases, V lost 6 bases, and 11 bases had no gene match. In germline, CDR1 is ENHRY, CDR2 SYGVKD. The CDR3 contains 16 residues. The CDR3 protein is CAIRGPGTGETSPLHF. CDR3 in DNA: TGTGCCATCAGGGGGCCCGGGACAGGGGAAACTTCACCCCTCCACTTT.

The chain recombines TRBV29-1 with TRBJ1-4, with TRBD1 identical over 8 bases. V shed 6 bases, J shed 5 bases, and the junction held 8 bases outside the gene matches. This CDR3 is built from 14 residues. CDR1 is SQVTM, CDR2 ANQGSEA, per germline. The CDR3 DNA sequence: TGCAGCGTAAAGGTGGACAGGGAAAATGAAAAACTGTTTTTT. Protein product: CSVKVDRENEKLFF.

The gene calls are TRBV6-5 and TRBJ2-3; the D is unclear. The CDR3 sequence is 12 residues long. Trimming took 6 bases from V and 4 from J, leaving 8 bases between them. Germline V gives CDR1 MNHEY, CDR2 SVGAGI. This chain's CDR3 is CASSAQADTQYF. The CDR3 nucleotides are TGTGCCAGCAGCGCTCAGGCAGATACGCAGTATTTT.

This rearrangement joins TRBV6-5 to TRBJ2-7; D gene unclear. Germline-derived CDR1 and CDR2 are MNHEY and SVGAGI. The CDR3 length is 13 residues. The V end lost 4 bases, the J end lost 2 bases, and 9 bases lay between the germline ends. CDR3 DNA sequence: TGTGCCAGCAGTTTCGACACCACCTACGAGCAGTACTTC. Amino acids: CASSFDTTYEQYF.

The chain couples TRBV7-2 to TRBJ1-1; tentative D call: TRBD1 (5 bases). Trimming shortened V by 3 bases and J by 4 bases, and 15 bases separated the two germline ends. The length of the CDR3 is 15 residues. CDR1 is SGHTA and CDR2 is FQGNSA in the germline V gene. The CDR3 protein is CASSFLGGTSTEAFF. The CDR3 DNA sequence: TGTGCCAGCAGCTTCCTCGGGGGTACTAGCACTGAAGCTTTCTTT.

This clone came up once. The J gene is TRBJ2-7, the V gene TRBV6-5, with no clear D. This CDR3 region has 12 residues. Trimming took off 0 bases at V and 6 bases at J, with 6 bases between the two ends. Per the germline V gene, CDR1 is MNHEY and CDR2 is SVGAGI. CDR3 nucleotide sequence: TGTGCCAGCAGTTACTCGAACAGCGAGCAGTACTTC. The encoded protein is CASSYSNSEQYF.

The J gene is TRBJ2-7, the V gene TRBV6-1; TRBD2 aligns across 8 bases. V lost 2 bases, J lost 6 bases, and 12 bases stayed unmatched. This CDR3 contains 16 residues. The germline CDR1 and CDR2 sequences are MNHNS and SASEGT. CDR3 nucleotides: TGTGCCAGCAGTGAATTAAGCGGGAGTTGGTTCGCCGAGCAGTACTTC. As protein: CASSELSGSWFAEQYF.

The chain has TRBV7-9 and TRBJ1-4; the D is unclear. V was clipped by 0 bases and J by 2 bases, with 4 bases between them. Germline CDR1 and CDR2: SEHNR and FQNEAQ (reference sequence). CDR3 length: 14 amino acids. The chain's CDR3 is CASSLAGTNEKLFF. As DNA, the CDR3 is TGTGCCAGCAGCTTAGCGGGCACTAATGAAAAACTGTTTTTT.

The chain employs TRBV9 and TRBJ1-5; tentative D call: TRBD1 (5 bases). The CDR3 has 13 amino acids. Germline V lookup: CDR1 SGDLS, CDR2 YYNGEE. Trimming took off 4 bases at V and 8 bases at J, with 13 bases between the two ends. CDR3 region: CASSPWPGEPQHF. CDR3 DNA sequence: TGTGCCAGCAGCCCTTGGCCGGGGGAGCCCCAGCATTTT. Variable domain in full (rest from reference TRBV9 and TRBJ1-5): DSGVTQTPKHLITATGQRVTLRCSPRSGDLSVYWYQQSLDQGLQFLIQYYNGEERAKGNILERFSAQQFPDLHSELNLSSLELGDSALYFCASSPWPGEPQHFGDGTRLSIL.

The chain recombines TRBV15 with TRBJ2-1, with TRBD2 as a possible D gene (6 bases). Germline V gene lookup returns CDR1 LNHNV and CDR2 YYDKDF (reference sequence). Trimming shortened V by 0 bases and J by 6 bases, and 15 bases separated the two germline ends. The CDR3 runs 16 residues. The DNA of the CDR3 is TGTGCCACCAGCAGAGAGACTAGGAGGCCATTCAATGAGCAGTTCTTC. Amino acids: CATSRETRRPFNEQFF.